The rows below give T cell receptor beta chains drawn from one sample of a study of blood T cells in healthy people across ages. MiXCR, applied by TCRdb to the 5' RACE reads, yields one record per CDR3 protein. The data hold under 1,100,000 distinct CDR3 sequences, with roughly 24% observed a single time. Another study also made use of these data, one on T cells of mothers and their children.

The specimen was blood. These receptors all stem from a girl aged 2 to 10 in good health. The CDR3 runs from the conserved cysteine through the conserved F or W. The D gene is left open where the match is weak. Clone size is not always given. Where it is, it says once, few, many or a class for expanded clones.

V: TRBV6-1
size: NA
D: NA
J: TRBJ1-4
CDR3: CASSDPHRAPEDEKLFF
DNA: TGTGCCAGCAGTGACCCTCACAGGGCGCCGGAGGATGAAAAACTGTTTTTT

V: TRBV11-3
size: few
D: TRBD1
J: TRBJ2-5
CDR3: CASSLEPTGTLREQYF
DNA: TGTGCCAGCAGCTTAGAACCGACAGGGACCCTCAGGGAGCAGTACTTC

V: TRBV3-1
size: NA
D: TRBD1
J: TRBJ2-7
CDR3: CASSRPGQGPSYEQYF
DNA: TGTGCCAGCAGCCGGCCGGGACAGGGTCCCTCCTACGAGCAGTACTTC

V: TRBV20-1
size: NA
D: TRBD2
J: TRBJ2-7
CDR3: CSADLTGGVQYF
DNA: TGCAGTGCCGATCTAACCGGGGGGGTGCAGTACTTC

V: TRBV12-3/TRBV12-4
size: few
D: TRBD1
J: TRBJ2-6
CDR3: CASSRTGAGANVLTF
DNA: TGTGCCAGCAGCCGCACAGGGGCTGGGGCCAACGTCCTGACTTTC

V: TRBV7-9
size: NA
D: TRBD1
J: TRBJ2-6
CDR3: CASSRPSGQRRVSGANVLTF
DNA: TGTGCCAGCAGTCGACCTTCGGGACAGCGAAGGGTCTCTGGGGCCAACGTCCTGACTTTC

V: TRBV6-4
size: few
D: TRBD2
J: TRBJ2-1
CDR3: CASSDLASGGYNEQFF
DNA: TGTGCCAGCAGTGACCTAGCTAGCGGGGGATACAATGAGCAGTTCTTC

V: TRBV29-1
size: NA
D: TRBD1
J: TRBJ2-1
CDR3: CSASDRGTSYNEQFF
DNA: TGCAGCGCGTCGGACAGGGGCACATCCTACAATGAGCAGTTCTTC

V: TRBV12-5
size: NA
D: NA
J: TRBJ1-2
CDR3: CASGLGPGGYTF
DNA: TGTGCTAGTGGTTTGGGGCCCGGAGGCTACACCTTC

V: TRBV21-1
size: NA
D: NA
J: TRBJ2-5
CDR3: CASSRKGAEETQYF
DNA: TGTGCCAGCAGCCGGAAAGGGGCGGAGGAGACCCAGTACTTC

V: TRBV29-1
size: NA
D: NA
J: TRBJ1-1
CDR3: CSVEIQTVEAFF
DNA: TGCAGCGTTGAAATCCAGACGGTTGAAGCTTTCTTT

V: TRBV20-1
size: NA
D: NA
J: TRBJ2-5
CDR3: CSASPGGGRTKQETQYF
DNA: TGCAGTGCTAGTCCTGGCGGTGGTAGAACTAAGCAAGAGACCCAGTACTTC

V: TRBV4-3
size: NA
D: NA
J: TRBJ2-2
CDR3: CASSQERGVTGELFF
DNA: TGCGCCAGCAGCCAAGAGAGAGGGGTCACCGGGGAGCTGTTTTTT

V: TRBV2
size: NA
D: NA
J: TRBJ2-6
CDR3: CASITGANVLTF
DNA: TGTGCCAGCATAACTGGGGCCAACGTCCTGACTTTC

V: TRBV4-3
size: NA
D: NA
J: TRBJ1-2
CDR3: CASSQGPWTRVYGYTF
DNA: TGCGCCAGCAGCCAAGGGCCGTGGACCAGGGTCTATGGCTACACCTTC

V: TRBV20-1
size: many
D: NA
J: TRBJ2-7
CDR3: CSAKDGKSSTYEQYF
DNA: TGCAGTGCTAAGGACGGAAAATCATCAACATACGAGCAGTACTTC

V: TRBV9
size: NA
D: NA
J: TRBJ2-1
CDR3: CASSVGPRIYNEQFF
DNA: TGTGCCAGCAGCGTTGGTCCGAGGATCTACAATGAGCAGTTCTTC

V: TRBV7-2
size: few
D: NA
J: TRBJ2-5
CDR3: CASSPRKGPGHQETQYF
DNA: TGTGCCAGCAGCCCTAGAAAGGGACCTGGTCATCAAGAGACCCAGTACTTC

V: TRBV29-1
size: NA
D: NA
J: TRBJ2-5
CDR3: CSVTKEDQGTTQYF
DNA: TGCAGCGTCACCAAGGAAGACCAGGGAACTACCCAGTACTTC

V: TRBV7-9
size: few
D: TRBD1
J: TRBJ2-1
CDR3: CASSLVGQGIDEQFF
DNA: TGTGCCAGCAGCTTAGTGGGACAGGGGATCGATGAGCAGTTCTTC

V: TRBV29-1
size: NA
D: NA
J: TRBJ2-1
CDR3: CSVELWTTNNEQFF
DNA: TGCAGCGTTGAGCTCTGGACAACCAACAATGAGCAGTTCTTC

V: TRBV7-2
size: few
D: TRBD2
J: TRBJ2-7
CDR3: CASSLAKGLAGGEQYF
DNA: TGTGCCAGCAGCTTAGCCAAGGGACTAGCGGGAGGCGAGCAGTACTTC

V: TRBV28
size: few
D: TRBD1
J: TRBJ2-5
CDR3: CGSSFKARQGDQETQYF
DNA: TGTGGCAGCAGTTTCAAAGCGAGACAGGGGGACCAAGAGACCCAGTACTTC

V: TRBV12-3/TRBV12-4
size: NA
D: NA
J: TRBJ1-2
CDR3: CASSQTNYGYTF
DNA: TGTGCCAGCTCACAGACTAACTATGGCTACACCTTC

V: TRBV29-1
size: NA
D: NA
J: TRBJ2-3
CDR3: CSVAGTNTDTQYF
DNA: TGCAGCGTTGCCGGGACCAACACAGATACGCAGTATTTT

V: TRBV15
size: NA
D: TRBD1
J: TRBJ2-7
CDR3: CATSREGTGTYEQYF
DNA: TGTGCCACCAGCAGAGAAGGGACAGGGACCTACGAGCAGTACTTC

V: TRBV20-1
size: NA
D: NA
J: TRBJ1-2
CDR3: CSARDTHNGYTF
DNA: TGCAGTGCTAGAGACACACACAATGGCTACACCTTC

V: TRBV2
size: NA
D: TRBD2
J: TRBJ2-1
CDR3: CASRAFLAGGTGEQFF
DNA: TGTGCCAGCCGTGCTTTCTTAGCGGGAGGAACGGGAGAGCAGTTCTTC